This T cell receptor (beta chain) emerged from a study of beta chain features in type 1 diabetes. The isolated RNA, all of it, was reverse transcribed, so expressed TCRB transcripts were what got sequenced. Clones were read by immunoSEQ multiplex PCR, and TCRdb kept only the in-frame ones, dropping some. The table shows around 190,000 clones, with less than 15% occurring only once. The length of the CDR3 is 16 residues. The TCR originated in a woman aged 18 to 35 in good health. The V call is TRBV12-2, the J call TRBJ2-7; the DNA was not used to check the table's D call, TRBD2. TRBV12-2 is deemed a pseudogene. Specimen: central memory CD4+ T cells from blood. The CDR3 protein is CASRLGSTDCHYEQYF. CDR3 in DNA: TGTGCAAGTCGCTTAGGATCTACGGACTGCCACTACGAGCAGTACTTC.